This paragraph covers one TCR beta chain sequence. What it binds is unknown. The data originate from a study of cytomegalovirus exposure and HLA in healthy donors. Whole-study findings and limits: With further analysis later on, most CMV-associated TCR beta chains appeared HLA-restricted. A later analysis reportedly identified an Asian-associated ancestry cluster as carrying fewer N-insertions than the approximately 670-donor mean.

The study ran its PCR with 60 Vbeta and 13 Jbeta primers. The table came from immunoSEQ multiplex PCR; TCRdb's copy has only in-frame clones and leaves some out. The profile covers 160,000 or so clones, with 70% to 85% appearing a single time and around 0.74% taken by the ten largest. V was clipped by 1 base and J by 7 bases; unmatched bases: 9. This CDR3 spans 18 amino acids. Germline values: CDR1 SGHTA, CDR2 FQGNSA. This chain uses TRBV7-2 with TRBJ2-1; TRBD2 matches 14 bases. The sequence was collected from a woman in her 40s in good health and CMV-seronegative. The source material was PBMCs. The CDR3, as DNA: TGTGCCAGCAGCTTAGGGGTTTCGGGACTAGCGGGAGTGAATGAGCAGTTCTTC. It encodes CASSLGVSGLAGVNEQFF.